This T cell receptor (beta chain) was sequenced for a study of cytomegalovirus exposure and HLA in healthy donors. General observations from the study: Per published accounts, TCR beta sequences correctly predicted the HLA-A and HLA-B alleles of most subjects. Overall, around 160 TCR beta chains were annotated as cytomegalovirus-associated.

PCR used 60 Vbeta primers and 13 Jbeta primers. The data were produced by immunoSEQ multiplex PCR, yet TCRdb's version contains in-frame clones alone and is incomplete. This table holds around 80,000 clones, under 65% found once. The CDR3 consists of 16 residues. Between the trimmed V and J ends, which lost 0 bases and 3 bases, there was a span of 12 bases. The V gene's germline CDR1 is SGHRS and CDR2 YFSETQ. Note on this clone: Its antigen is as yet unknown.

Sequencing was performed on PBMCs. The clonotype was recovered from a male donor in good health and CMV-seropositive. The chain is built from TRBV5-1 and TRBJ2-2; possible D gene TRBD1, 7 bases. DNA for the CDR3: TGCGCCAGCAGCTTGGGCGGAGGGGGCTACACCGGGGAGCTGTTTTTT. It translates to CASSLGGGGYTGELFF.